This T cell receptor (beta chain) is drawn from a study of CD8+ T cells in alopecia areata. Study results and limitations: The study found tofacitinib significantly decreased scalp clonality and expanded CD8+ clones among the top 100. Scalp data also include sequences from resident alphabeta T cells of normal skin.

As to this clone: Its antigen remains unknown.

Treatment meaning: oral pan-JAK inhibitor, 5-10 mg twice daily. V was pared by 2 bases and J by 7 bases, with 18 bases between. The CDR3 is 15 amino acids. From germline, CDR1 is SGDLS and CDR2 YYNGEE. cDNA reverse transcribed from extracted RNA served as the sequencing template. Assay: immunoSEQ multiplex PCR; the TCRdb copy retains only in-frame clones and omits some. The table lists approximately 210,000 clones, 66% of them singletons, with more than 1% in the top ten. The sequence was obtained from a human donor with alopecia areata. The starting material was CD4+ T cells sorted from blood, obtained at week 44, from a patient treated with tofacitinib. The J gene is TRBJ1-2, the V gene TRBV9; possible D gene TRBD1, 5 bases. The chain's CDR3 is CASSVRPQVPGGYTF. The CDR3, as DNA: TGTGCCAGCAGCGTTCGCCCACAGGTGCCGGGTGGCTACACCTTC.